The present T cell receptor (beta chain) was sequenced within a study of blood T cell repertoires in COVID-19. Study-wide context: T cells, B-cell-depleted T cells, or PBMCs provided the cDNA or gDNA that served as material.

Study processing details: Reference gene primer amplification gave nucleated cell count estimates. Measured with immunoSEQ multiplex PCR; TCRdb has only the in-frame clones, and not every one. V and J calls and clone size are those listed in that table; D and trimming were worked out from the DNA. Of some 200,000 clones listed, around 82% are singletons. The V end was cut by 2 bases, the J end by 1 base, with 9 bases between. This CDR3 comprises 14 residues. The germline gives CDR1 SGHRS, CDR2 YFSETQ. Sequenced input: peripheral blood. The chain combines TRBV5-1 with TRBJ1-1; D perhaps matches TRBD1 (6 bases). The source is a human donor in a cohort sampled during active COVID-19. DNA of the CDR3: TGCGCCAGCAGCTTAGGGGACACGAACACTGAAGCTTTCTTT. Translating gives CASSLGDTNTEAFF.